A selection of T cell receptor beta chains follows, all from one sample in a study of CD8 T cells in cerebrospinal fluid in Alzheimer's disease. With the 10x single-cell sequencing reads reprocessed, TCRdb shows one record per CDR3 protein and no DNA. The sample table includes approximately 1,000 distinct CDR3 sequences. Sequenced: cerebrospinal fluid. All receptors derive from a human donor with mild cognitive impairment. Each CDR3 is given with its conserved first and last residue. The order of the fields is CDR3 length, V gene, clone size, J gene, CDR3 protein. Where a row states a size, it is once, few, many or the class of an expanded clone; other rows omit it.

>14|TRBV7-3|large|TRBJ2-3
CASSFGRRTDTQYF
>17|TRBV20-1|.|TRBJ1-1
CSARGQGLGSVDTEAFF
>13|TRBV29-1|medium-sized|TRBJ2-3
CSVGGQRTDTQYF
>15|TRBV2|medium-sized|TRBJ1-2
CASSDGSRNRYGYTF
>13|TRBV30|medium-sized|TRBJ1-2
CASRTNTNYGYTF
>15|TRBV2|medium-sized|TRBJ1-6
CASEGRGYQDSPLHF
>15|TRBV5-1|large|TRBJ2-3
CASSLAWAPGDTQYF
>16|TRBV3-1|medium-sized|TRBJ1-6
CASSQGGTSYNSPLHF
>18|TRBV28|large|TRBJ2-3
CASSPRREGRWGTDTQYF
>13|TRBV21-1|medium-sized|TRBJ1-2
CASSPDGNYGYTF
>16|TRBV10-3|large|TRBJ1-1
CAISETAARLNTEAFF
>16|TRBV21-1|medium-sized|TRBJ1-5
CADKTGGYASNQPQHF
>15|TRBV9|medium-sized|TRBJ2-3
CASSQGTGDTDTQYF
>17|TRBV4-3|medium-sized|TRBJ2-2
CASSRVAGGGATGELFF
>14|TRBV20-1|large|TRBJ2-1
CSASRGRVSSEQFF
>18|TRBV7-8|medium-sized|TRBJ1-6
CASSLKTYRGTYNSPLHF
>14|TRBV28|medium-sized|TRBJ1-6
CASSLDRAGSPLHF
>14|TRBV6-6|large|TRBJ1-1
CASRLQVPNTEAFF
>15|TRBV2|medium-sized|TRBJ2-7
CASRTGGQGLHEQYF
>17|TRBV5-1|.|TRBJ1-1
CASSLPLGGATNTEAFF
>12|TRBV30|medium-sized|TRBJ2-3
CAWSVDRDTQYF
>15|TRBV6-5|medium-sized|TRBJ2-1
CASRSGGSAYNEQFF
>12|TRBV29-1|medium-sized|TRBJ2-3
CSVSGAEDTQYF
>14|TRBV20-1|medium-sized|TRBJ2-3
CSAKKRGVLGTQYF
>16|TRBV9|medium-sized|TRBJ1-1
CASSEGTDGIDTEAFF
>15|TRBV19|.|TRBJ1-6
CASRALYLNNSPLHF
>17|TRBV21-1|large|TRBJ1-6
CASSKARSRTGNSPLHF
>13|TRBV5-6|medium-sized|TRBJ2-7
CASSLAGVYEQYF
>13|TRBV28|large|TRBJ1-2
CASSLQGAYGYTF
>13|TRBV3-1|medium-sized|TRBJ2-1
CASSQGTGVGQFF
>13|TRBV5-1|medium-sized|TRBJ2-2
CASSYGMGGELFF
>14|TRBV6-4|medium-sized|TRBJ2-2
CASSMWSGERELFF
>16|TRBV5-1|large|TRBJ2-2
CASSLKASVNTGELFF
>15|TRBV11-2|medium-sized|TRBJ1-2
CASSLIKAWNYGYTF
>14|TRBV14|.|TRBJ2-3
CASSPQPWTDTQYF
>14|TRBV6-6|large|TRBJ2-2
CASIGQINTGELFF
>16|TRBV7-2|.|TRBJ2-2
CASAHRTGSGGGSCFF
>15|TRBV7-2|large|TRBJ2-1
CASRRTGTTYNEQFF
>16|TRBV28|medium-sized|TRBJ1-5
CASSSDRTSGNQPQHF
>16|TRBV1|.|TRBJ2-5
CTSSHPTSGDRETQYF
>13|TRBV19|large|TRBJ2-6
CASLTPAANVLTF
>13|TRBV6-1|medium-sized|TRBJ1-2
CATRPGGPYGYTF
>14|TRBV12-3/TRBV12-4|medium-sized|TRBJ1-4
CASSFGGRGEKLFF
>15|TRBV7-2|medium-sized|TRBJ2-7
CASSSSGGSSYEQYF
>15|TRBV5-5|medium-sized|TRBJ1-5
CASSLTGSSNQPQHF
>15|TRBV18|medium-sized|TRBJ2-5
CASSPNTGVGETQYF
>17|TRBV3-1|medium-sized|TRBJ2-3
CASSQDPAGGLTDTQYF
>15|TRBV9|medium-sized|TRBJ2-6
CASSVMGSGANVLTF
>12|TRBV3-1|medium-sized|TRBJ2-7
CASSQGPNEQYF
>14|TRBV5-1|medium-sized|TRBJ1-2
CASSLEAGSYGYTF
>14|TRBV10-3|.|TRBJ2-7
CAISEGTDSYEQYF
>17|TRBV2|.|TRBJ2-1
CASSVASGGITYNEQFF